This T cell receptor (beta chain) was captured by sequencing in a study of CD8 T cells in Susac syndrome. After extraction with the RNeasy kit, roughly 0.5 to 1 ug of the RNA was reverse transcribed using random hexamers. TCRdb passed the immunoSEQ multiplex PCR reads through MiXCR, listing each CDR3 protein once. The data show about 190,000 distinct CDR3 sequences, with just under 95% seen just once and 0.15% to 0.2% held by the top ten. CD8+ and CD4+ T cells from blood underwent TCR beta sequencing. The sequenced sample was CD8+ T cells from PBMCs. This TCR was sampled from a human donor with Susac syndrome.

In DNA form, the CDR3 reads TGTGCCAGCAGTTATTCTGCTTCCCACGAGCAGTACTTC. Protein sequence: CASSYSASHEQYF. The genes are TRBV6-5 and TRBJ2-7; D is unclear. The CDR3 loop spans 13 amino acids. The V end lost 3 bases, the J end lost 5 bases, and 11 bases lay between the germline ends. The V gene's germline CDR1 is MNHEY and CDR2 SVGAGI.